The sequence of this TCR beta chain was determined in a study of cytomegalovirus exposure and HLA in healthy donors. Study-level findings and limits: Reportedly, fewer N-insertions than the 666-donor mean appeared in an Asian-associated ancestry cluster in a later analysis.

V gave up 4 bases and J gave up 4 bases; unmatched junction bases: 7. The CDR3 contains 14 residues. From germline, CDR1 is SGHDT and CDR2 YYEEEE. As concerns this clone: What it recognizes is unknown.

This PCR relied on a set of 60 Vbeta primers and 13 Jbeta primers. Sequenced by immunoSEQ multiplex PCR; TCRdb stores in-frame clones only, minus some. The sample has under 200,000 clones; 68% are singletons. This clonotype originated in a woman aged 40 to 49 in good health and CMV-seropositive. Material for sequencing was PBMCs. J is TRBJ2-7 and V is TRBV5-6; TRBD2 aligns across 8 bases. CDR3 DNA: TGTGCCAGCAGCGTGCGGGGGGCGGTTTACGAGCAGTACTTC. It codes for CASSVRGAVYEQYF. The full variable domain, its missing parts supplied by reference TRBV5-6 and TRBJ2-7, is DAGVTQSPTHLIKTRGQQVTLRCSPKSGHDTVSWYQQALGQGPQFIFQYYEEEERQRGNFPDRFSGHQFPNYSSELNVNALLLGDSALYLCASSVRGAVYEQYFGPGTRLTVT.